This entry features one T cell receptor beta chain sequence. Antigen specificity is unknown. At one of its ends the junction is not consistent with the germline gene, which may arise from a read error. The record originates from a study of cytomegalovirus exposure and HLA in healthy donors. Broader study findings: In a later analysis, TCR association rates varied by HLA locus: DRB1 most, HLA-C fewest. There were several of the most significant clusters that appeared linked to common viral pathogens in a later analysis. Sequencing depth across donors, presence/absence analyses assumed, was roughly uniform. V- and J-gene trimming in TCR beta was tied to a missense DCLRE1C variant by an analysis performed later.

The primer mix had 60 Vbeta and 13 Jbeta primers. Here immunoSEQ multiplex PCR was the method, and the copy in TCRdb shows in-frame clones only, minus some. The repertoire holds fewer than 130,000 clones, with roughly 71% as singletons. Germline CDR1 and CDR2: SSHAT and FNYEAQ (reference sequence). The CDR3 runs 15 residues. The origin of this receptor is a middle-aged man in good health and CMV-seropositive. The chain combines TRBV7-7 with TRBJ2-5, with D maybe TRBD2 (6 bases). Sequences were obtained from PBMCs. CDR3 sequence: CASSRSGGRLETQYF. The CDR3 nucleotides read TGTGCTAGCAGCCGAAGTGGAGGGAGGTTAGAGACCCAGTACTTC.